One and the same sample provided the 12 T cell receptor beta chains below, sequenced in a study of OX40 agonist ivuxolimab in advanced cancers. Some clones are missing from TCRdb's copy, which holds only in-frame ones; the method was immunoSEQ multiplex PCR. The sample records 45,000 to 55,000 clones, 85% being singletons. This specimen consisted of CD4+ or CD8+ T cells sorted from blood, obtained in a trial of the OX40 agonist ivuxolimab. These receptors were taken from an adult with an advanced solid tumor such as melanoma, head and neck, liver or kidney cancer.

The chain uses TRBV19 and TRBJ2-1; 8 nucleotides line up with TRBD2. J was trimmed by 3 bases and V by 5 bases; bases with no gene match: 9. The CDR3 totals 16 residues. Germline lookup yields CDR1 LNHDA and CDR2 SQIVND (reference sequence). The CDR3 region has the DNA TGTGCCAGTAGTCCGCGTCTAGCGGGTGTCTACAATGAGCAGTTCTTC. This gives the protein CASSPRLAGVYNEQFF. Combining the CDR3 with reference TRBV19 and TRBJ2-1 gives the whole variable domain DGGITQSPKYLFRKEGQNVTLSCEQNLNHDAMYWYRQDPGQGLRLIYYSQIVNDFQKGDIAEGYSVSREKKESFPLTVTSAQKNPTAFYLCASSPRLAGVYNEQFFGPGTRLTVL.

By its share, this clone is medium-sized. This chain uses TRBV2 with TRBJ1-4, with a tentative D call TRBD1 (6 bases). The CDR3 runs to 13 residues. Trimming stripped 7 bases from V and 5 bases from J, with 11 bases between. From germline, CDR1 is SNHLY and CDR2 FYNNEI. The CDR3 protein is CASTRGPNEKLFF. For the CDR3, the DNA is TGTGCCAGCACACGGGGGCCAAATGAAAAACTGTTTTTT.

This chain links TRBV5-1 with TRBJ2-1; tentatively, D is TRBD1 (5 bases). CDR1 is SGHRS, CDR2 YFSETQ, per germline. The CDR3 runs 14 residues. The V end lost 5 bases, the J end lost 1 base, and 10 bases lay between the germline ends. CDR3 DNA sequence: TGCGCCAGCAGGCTGGACAATTCCTACAATGAGCAGTTCTTC. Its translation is CASRLDNSYNEQFF.

The CDR3 sequence is CASSLRAGANYGYTF. CDR3 DNA sequence: TGTGCCAGCAGTTTAAGGGCAGGGGCCAACTATGGCTACACCTTC. V gene TRBV27 combines with J gene TRBJ1-2; D perhaps matches TRBD1 (6 bases). From germline, CDR1 is MNHEY and CDR2 SMNVEV (reference sequence). The CDR3 runs to 15 residues. Trimming stripped 2 bases from V and 2 bases from J, with 12 bases between.

The CDR3 loop reads CASSERTGGNEQFF. Here the CDR3 DNA reads TGTGCCAGCAGTGAACGGACAGGGGGCAATGAGCAGTTCTTC. The chain has TRBV6-1 and TRBJ2-1; TRBD1 aligns across 10 bases. The CDR3 contains 14 residues. The trim removed 2 bases at V and 6 bases at J, leaving 1 base unmatched. Germline CDR1 MNHNS, CDR2 SASEGT.

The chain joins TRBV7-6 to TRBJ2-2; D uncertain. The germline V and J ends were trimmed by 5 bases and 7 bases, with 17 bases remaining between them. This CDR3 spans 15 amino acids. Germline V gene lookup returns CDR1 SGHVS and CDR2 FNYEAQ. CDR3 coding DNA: TGTGCCAGCAGCCAAGCCCCCCAGTCCAGCGGGGAGCTGTTTTTT. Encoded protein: CASSQAPQSSGELFF.

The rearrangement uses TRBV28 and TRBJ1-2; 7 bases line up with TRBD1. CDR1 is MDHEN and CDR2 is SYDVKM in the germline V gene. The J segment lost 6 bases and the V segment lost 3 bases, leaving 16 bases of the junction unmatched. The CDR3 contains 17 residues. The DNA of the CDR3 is TGTGCCAGCAGTTTTGGCGGGGGGACAGCCGGAAGGGATGGCTACACCTTC. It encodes CASSFGGGTAGRDGYTF.

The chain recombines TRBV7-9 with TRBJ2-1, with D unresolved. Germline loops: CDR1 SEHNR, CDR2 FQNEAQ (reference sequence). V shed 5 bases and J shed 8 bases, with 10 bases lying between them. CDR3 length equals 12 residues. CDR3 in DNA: TGTGCCAGCAGCGCGGACGGCGATGAGCAGTTCTTC. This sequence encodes CASSADGDEQFF.

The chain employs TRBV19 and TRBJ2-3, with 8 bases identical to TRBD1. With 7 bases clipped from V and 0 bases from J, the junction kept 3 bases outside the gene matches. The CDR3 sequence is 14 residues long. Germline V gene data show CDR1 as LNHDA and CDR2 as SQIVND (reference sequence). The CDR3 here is CASTRDRSTDTQYF. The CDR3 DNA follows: TGTGCCAGTACCAGGGACAGGAGCACAGATACGCAGTATTTT.

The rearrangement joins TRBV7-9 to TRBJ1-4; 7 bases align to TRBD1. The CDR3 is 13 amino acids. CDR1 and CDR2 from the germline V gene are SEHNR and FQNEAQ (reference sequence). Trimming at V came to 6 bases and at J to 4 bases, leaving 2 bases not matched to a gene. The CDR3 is CASRTGLNEKLFF. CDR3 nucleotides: TGTGCCAGCAGGACAGGGCTTAATGAAAAACTGTTTTTT.

The CDR3 region is CASSSPKRAPYGYTF. The CDR3 region has the DNA TGTGCCAGCAGCTCCCCTAAGAGGGCACCCTATGGCTACACCTTC. The chain has TRBV11-2 and TRBJ1-2; the D is unclear. V shed 4 bases and J shed 4 bases, with 16 bases lying between them. This CDR3 contains 15 residues. CDR1 SGHAT and CDR2 FQNNGV come from the germline V gene.

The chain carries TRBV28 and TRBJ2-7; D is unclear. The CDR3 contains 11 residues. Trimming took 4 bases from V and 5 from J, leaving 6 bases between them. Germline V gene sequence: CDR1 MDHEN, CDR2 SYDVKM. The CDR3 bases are TGTGCCAGCAGTTCGTTACACGAGCAGTACTTC. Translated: CASSSLHEQYF.